This entry features one T cell receptor beta chain sequence. Its antigen is not known. This sample stems from a study of cytomegalovirus exposure and HLA in healthy donors. Study background: In a later analysis, the approximately 120 validation repertoires were reported to have used the same platform as the 550 to 850 first-cohort repertoires.

Study-wide findings and caveats: Associated with cytomegalovirus, according to the listing, were approximately 160 TCR beta chains.

TCRdb keeps only in-frame clones here, not all; method: immunoSEQ multiplex PCR. The sample records 20,000 to 25,000 clones, around 97% being singletons. The CDR3 contains 16 residues. With 4 bases clipped from V and 4 bases from J, the junction kept 7 bases outside the gene matches. From germline, CDR1 is SGHNT and CDR2 YYREEE (reference sequence). This sequence joins TRBV5-4 and TRBJ2-2; 10 bases are shared with TRBD1. The sequencing input was PBMCs. This TCR came from a man aged 25 to 40 in good health and CMV-seropositive. CDR3 protein: CASSPKGQGSTGELFF. The CDR3 coding sequence is TGTGCCAGCAGCCCAAAGGGACAGGGGAGCACCGGGGAGCTGTTTTTT.